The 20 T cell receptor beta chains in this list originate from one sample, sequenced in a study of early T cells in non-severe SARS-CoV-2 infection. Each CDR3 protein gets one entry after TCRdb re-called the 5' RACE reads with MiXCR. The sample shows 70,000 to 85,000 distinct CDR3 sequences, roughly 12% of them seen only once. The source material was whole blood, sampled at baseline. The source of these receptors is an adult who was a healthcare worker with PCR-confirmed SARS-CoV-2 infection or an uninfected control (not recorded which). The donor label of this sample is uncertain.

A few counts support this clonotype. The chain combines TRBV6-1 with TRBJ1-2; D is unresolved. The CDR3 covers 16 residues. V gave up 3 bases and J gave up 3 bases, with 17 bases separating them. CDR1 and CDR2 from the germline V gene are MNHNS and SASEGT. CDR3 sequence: CASSDQVGGTDYGYTF. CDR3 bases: TGTGCCAGCAGTGATCAAGTGGGAGGAACCGACTATGGCTACACCTTC.

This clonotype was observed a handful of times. The CDR3 is CASSQEPYNSPLHF. For the CDR3, the DNA is TGCGCCAGCAGCCAAGAACCTTATAATTCACCCCTCCACTTT. V and J are TRBV4-1 and TRBJ1-6; D gene uncertain. The length of the CDR3 is 14 residues. CDR1 and CDR2 from the germline V gene are MGHRA and YSYEKL. Deletions cut 0 bases from V and 4 bases from J, with 4 bases between.

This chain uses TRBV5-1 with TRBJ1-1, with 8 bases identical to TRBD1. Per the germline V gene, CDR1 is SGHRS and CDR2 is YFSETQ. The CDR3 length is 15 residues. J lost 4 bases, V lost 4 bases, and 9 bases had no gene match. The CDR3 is CASSTDTGGGTEAFF. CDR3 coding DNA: TGCGCCAGCAGCACGGATACAGGGGGAGGCACTGAAGCTTTCTTT.

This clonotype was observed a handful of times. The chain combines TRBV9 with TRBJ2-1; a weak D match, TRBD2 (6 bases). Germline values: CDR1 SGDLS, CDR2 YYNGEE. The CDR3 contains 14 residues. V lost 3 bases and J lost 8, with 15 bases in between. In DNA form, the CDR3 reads TGTGCCAGCAGCGCCCTTGGGACTTACCATGAGCAGTTCTTC. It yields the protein CASSALGTYHEQFF.

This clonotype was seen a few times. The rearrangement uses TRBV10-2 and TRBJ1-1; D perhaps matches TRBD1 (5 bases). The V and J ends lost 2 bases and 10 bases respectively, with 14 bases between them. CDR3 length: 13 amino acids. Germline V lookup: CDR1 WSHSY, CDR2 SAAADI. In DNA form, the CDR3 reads TGCGCCAGCAGTGAGCCGGGGCGACCATCAGCTTTCTTT. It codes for CASSEPGRPSAFF.

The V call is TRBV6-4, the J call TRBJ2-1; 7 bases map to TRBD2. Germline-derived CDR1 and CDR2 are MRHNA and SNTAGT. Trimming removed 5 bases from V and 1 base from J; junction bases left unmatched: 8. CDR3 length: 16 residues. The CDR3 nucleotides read TGTGCCAGCAGTCGGCTTGGGGGGGGGTCCTACAATGAGCAGTTCTTC. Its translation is CASSRLGGGSYNEQFF.

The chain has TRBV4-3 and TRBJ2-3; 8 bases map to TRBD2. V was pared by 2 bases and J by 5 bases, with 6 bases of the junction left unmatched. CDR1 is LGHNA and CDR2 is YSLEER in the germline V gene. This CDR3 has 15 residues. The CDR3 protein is CASSQTGLAIDTQYF. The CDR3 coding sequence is TGCGCCAGCAGCCAAACCGGACTAGCAATAGATACGCAGTATTTT.

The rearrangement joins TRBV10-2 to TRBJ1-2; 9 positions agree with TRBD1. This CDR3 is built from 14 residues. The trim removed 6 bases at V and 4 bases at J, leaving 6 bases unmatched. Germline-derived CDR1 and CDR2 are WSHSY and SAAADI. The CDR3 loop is CASSETGGVYGYTF. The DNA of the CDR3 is TGCGCCAGCAGCGAGACAGGGGGAGTCTATGGCTACACCTTC.

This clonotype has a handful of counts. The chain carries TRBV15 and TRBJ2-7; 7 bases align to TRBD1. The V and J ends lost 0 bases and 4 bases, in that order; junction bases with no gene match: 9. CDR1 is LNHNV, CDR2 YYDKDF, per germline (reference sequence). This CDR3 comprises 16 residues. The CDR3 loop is CATSRDRDSFSYEQYF. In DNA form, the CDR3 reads TGTGCCACCAGCAGAGATAGGGACAGTTTTTCTTACGAGCAGTACTTC.

The DNA for the CDR3 is TGTGCCAGCCTATTTACTGCGGGAGACAATGAGCAGTTCTTC. Its translation: CASLFTAGDNEQFF. V and J are TRBV2 and TRBJ2-1; 7 nucleotides agree with TRBD2. CDR3 length: 14 residues. J was trimmed by 5 bases and V by 8 bases; bases with no gene match: 9. The germline V gene has CDR1 SNHLY and CDR2 FYNNEI.

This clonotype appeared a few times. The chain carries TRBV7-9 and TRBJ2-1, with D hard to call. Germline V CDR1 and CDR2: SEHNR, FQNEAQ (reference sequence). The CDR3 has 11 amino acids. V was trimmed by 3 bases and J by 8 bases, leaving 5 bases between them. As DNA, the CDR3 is TGTGCCAGCAGCTTCTCCCATGAGCAGTTCTTC. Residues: CASSFSHEQFF.

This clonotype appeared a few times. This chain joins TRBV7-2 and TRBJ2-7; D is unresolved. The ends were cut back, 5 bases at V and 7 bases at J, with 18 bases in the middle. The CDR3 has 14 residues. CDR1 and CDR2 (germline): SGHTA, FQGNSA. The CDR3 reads CASSQLTGLGEQYF. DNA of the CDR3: TGTGCCAGCAGCCAGCTAACTGGCTTGGGGGAGCAGTACTTC.

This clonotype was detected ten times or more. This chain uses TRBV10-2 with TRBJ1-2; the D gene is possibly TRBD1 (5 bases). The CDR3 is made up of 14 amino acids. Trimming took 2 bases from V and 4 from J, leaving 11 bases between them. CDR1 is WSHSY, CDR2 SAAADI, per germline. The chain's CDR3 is CASSEDRLSYGYTF. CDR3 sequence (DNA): TGCGCCAGCAGTGAGGACAGATTGTCCTATGGCTACACCTTC.

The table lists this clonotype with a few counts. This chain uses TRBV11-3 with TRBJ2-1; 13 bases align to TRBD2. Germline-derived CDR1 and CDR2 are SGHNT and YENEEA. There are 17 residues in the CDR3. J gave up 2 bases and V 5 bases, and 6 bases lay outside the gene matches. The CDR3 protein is CASSPGLAGVAYNEQFF. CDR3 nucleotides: TGTGCCAGCAGCCCCGGACTAGCGGGGGTGGCCTACAATGAGCAGTTCTTC.

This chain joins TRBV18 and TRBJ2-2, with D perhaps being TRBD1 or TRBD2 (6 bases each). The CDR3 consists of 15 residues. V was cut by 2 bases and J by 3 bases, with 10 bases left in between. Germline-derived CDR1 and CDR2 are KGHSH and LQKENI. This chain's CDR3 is CASSPFGGYTGELFF. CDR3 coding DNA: TGTGCCAGCTCACCATTCGGGGGCTACACCGGGGAGCTGTTTTTT.

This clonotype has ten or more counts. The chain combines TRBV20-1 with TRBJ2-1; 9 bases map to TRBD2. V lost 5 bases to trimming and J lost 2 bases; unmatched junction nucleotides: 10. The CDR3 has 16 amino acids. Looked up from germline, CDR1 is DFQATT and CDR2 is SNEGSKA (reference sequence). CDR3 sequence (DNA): TGCAGTGCTCCCTCTCGGCGGGAGGGCGCCTACAATGAGCAGTTCTTC. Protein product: CSAPSRREGAYNEQFF.

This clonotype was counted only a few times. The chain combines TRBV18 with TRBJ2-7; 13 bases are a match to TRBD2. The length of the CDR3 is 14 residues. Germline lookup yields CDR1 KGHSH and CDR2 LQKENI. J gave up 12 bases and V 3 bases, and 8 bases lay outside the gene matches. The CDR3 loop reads CASSPVGLAGVLYF. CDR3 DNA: TGTGCCAGCTCACCTGTCGGACTAGCGGGAGTACTGTACTTC.

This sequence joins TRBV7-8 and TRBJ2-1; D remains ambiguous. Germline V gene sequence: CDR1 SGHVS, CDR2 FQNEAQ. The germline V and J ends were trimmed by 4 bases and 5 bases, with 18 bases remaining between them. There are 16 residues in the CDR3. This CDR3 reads CASSSAWRVTHNEQFF. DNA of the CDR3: TGTGCCAGCAGCTCCGCTTGGCGAGTGACCCACAATGAGCAGTTCTTC.

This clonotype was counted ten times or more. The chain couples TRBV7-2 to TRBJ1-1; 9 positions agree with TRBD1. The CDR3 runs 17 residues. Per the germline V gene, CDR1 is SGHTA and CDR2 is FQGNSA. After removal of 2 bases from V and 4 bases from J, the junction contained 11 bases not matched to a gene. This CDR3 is CASSLFLQGAGSTEAFF. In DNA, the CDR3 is TGTGCCAGCAGCTTATTTCTACAGGGGGCAGGGAGCACTGAAGCTTTCTTT.

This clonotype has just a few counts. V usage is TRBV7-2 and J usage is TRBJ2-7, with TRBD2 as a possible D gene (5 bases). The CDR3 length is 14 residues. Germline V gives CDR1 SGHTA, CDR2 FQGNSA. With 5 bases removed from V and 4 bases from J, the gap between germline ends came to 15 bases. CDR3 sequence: CASSPDPRVYEQYF. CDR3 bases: TGTGCCAGCAGCCCCGACCCGAGGGTATACGAGCAGTACTTC.